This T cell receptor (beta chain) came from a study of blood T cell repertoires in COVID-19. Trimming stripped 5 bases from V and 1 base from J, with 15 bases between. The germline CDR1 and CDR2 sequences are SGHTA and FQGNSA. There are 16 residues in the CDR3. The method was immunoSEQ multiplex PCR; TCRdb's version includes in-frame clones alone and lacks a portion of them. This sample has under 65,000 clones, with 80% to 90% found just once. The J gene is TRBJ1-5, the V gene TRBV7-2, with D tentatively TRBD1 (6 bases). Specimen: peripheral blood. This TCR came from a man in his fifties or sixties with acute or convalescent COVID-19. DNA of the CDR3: TGTGCCAGCAGCGTAGAACAGGGACGGAGCAATCAGCCCCAGCATTTT. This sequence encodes CASSVEQGRSNQPQHF.